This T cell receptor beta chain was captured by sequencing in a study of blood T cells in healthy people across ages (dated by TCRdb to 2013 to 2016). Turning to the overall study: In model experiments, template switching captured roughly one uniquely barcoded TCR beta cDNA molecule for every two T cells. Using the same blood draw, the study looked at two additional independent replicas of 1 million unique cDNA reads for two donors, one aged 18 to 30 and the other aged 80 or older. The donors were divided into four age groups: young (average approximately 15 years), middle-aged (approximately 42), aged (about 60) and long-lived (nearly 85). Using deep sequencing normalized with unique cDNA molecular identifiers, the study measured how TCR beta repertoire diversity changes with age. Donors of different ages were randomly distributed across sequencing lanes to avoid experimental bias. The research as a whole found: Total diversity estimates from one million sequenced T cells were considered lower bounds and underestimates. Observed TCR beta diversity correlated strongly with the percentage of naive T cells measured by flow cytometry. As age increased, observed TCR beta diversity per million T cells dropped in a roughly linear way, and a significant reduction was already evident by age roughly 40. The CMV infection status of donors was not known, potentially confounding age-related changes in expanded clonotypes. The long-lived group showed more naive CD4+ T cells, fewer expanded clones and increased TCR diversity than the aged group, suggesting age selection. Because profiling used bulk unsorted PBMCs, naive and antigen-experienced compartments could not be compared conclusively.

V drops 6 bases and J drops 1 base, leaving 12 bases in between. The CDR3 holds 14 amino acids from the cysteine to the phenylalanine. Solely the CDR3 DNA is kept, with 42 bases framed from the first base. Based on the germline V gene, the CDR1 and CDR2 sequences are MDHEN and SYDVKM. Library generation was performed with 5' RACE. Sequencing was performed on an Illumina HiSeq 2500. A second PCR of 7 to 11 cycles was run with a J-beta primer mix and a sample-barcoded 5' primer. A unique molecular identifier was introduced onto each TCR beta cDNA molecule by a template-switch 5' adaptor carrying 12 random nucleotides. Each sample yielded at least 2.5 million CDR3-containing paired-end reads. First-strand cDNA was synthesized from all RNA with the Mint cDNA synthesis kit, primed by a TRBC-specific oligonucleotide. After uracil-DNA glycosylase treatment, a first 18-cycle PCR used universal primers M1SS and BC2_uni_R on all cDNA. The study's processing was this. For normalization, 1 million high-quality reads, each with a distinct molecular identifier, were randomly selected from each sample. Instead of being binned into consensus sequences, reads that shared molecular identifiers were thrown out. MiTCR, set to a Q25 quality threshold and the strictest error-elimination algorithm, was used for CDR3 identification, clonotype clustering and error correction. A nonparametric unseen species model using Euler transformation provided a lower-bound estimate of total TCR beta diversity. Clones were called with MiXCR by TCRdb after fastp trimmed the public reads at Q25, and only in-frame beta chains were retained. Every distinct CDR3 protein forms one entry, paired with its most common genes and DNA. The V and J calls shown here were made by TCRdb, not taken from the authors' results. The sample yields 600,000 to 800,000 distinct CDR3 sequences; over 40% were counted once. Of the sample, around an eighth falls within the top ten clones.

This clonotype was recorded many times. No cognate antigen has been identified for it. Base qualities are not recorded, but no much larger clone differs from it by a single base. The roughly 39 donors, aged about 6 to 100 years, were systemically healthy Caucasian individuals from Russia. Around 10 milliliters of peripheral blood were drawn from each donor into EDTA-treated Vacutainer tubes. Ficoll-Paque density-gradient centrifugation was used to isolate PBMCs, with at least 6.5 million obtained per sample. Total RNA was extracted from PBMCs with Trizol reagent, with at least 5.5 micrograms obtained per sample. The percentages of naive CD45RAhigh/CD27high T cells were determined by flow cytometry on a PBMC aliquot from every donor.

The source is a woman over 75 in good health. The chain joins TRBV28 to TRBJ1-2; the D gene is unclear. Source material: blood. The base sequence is TGTGCCAGCAGCCTCGTCGGAGATAACTATGGCTACACCTTC. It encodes CASSLVGDNYGYTF.